These T cell receptor beta chains were read from a single sample in a study of blood T cells in healthy people across ages. TCRdb processed the 5' RACE reads anew with MiXCR; each CDR3 protein has one entry. The sample holds hundreds of thousands of distinct CDR3 sequences, about 61% seen once. The sample was blood. The receptors originated from a man aged 35-49 years in good health. Both conserved end residues are trimmed from each CDR3.

V	J	CDR3
TRBV9	TRBJ1-2	ASRYGAGYGYT
TRBV5-5	TRBJ2-7	ASNKGMDRITYEQY
TRBV7-8	-	ASTQRSGVEQY
TRBV2	TRBJ2-1	ASSELTSGSNEQF
TRBV4-3	TRBJ2-3	ASSQDIFWGASGATDTQY
TRBV7-3	TRBJ2-7	ASSPTGLAGGY
TRBV20-1	TRBJ2-5	SALLAGKETQY
TRBV4-2	TRBJ2-7	ASSLGRTSGRTYEQY
TRBV4-2	TRBJ2-1	ASSQEMGGGPYNEQF
TRBV29-1	TRBJ2-6	SVPGTSGANVLT
TRBV7-2	TRBJ2-5	ASSLLGGWVSETQY
TRBV2	TRBJ2-6	ASSRLSSGANVLT
TRBV21-1	TRBJ2-1	ASAKRGVAGGYYNEQF
TRBV20-1	TRBJ1-6	SARAPGDRYSPLH
TRBV4-1	TRBJ2-1	ASSQVLVYNEQF
TRBV6-2/TRBV6-3	TRBJ2-1	ASSTTDRGKQF
TRBV7-3	TRBJ2-1	ASSLGRQGTINEQF
TRBV19	TRBJ2-7	ASSILVSEGSSYEQY
TRBV14	TRBJ1-6	ASSQDGDSPLH
TRBV6-1	TRBJ1-5	ASIGTGGSGQPQH
TRBV30	TRBJ2-5	AWSPRDSRQETQY
TRBV20-1	TRBJ2-5	SAKTGQGLETQY
TRBV3-1	TRBJ1-4	ASSQGGNNEKLF
TRBV3-1	TRBJ1-2	ASSQLMGSDGYT
TRBV27	TRBJ2-7	ASARRGSSYEQY
TRBV24-1	-	ATSERQQSYNEQY
TRBV11-2	TRBJ2-7	ASSSGPSGSHEQY
TRBV9	TRBJ2-4	ASSASIAKNIQY
TRBV20-1	TRBJ1-2	SASRQGSGNYGYT
TRBV4-2	TRBJ2-7	ASSQESGGSSYEQY
TRBV6-2/TRBV6-3	-	ASSYIRLAGEVHKETQY